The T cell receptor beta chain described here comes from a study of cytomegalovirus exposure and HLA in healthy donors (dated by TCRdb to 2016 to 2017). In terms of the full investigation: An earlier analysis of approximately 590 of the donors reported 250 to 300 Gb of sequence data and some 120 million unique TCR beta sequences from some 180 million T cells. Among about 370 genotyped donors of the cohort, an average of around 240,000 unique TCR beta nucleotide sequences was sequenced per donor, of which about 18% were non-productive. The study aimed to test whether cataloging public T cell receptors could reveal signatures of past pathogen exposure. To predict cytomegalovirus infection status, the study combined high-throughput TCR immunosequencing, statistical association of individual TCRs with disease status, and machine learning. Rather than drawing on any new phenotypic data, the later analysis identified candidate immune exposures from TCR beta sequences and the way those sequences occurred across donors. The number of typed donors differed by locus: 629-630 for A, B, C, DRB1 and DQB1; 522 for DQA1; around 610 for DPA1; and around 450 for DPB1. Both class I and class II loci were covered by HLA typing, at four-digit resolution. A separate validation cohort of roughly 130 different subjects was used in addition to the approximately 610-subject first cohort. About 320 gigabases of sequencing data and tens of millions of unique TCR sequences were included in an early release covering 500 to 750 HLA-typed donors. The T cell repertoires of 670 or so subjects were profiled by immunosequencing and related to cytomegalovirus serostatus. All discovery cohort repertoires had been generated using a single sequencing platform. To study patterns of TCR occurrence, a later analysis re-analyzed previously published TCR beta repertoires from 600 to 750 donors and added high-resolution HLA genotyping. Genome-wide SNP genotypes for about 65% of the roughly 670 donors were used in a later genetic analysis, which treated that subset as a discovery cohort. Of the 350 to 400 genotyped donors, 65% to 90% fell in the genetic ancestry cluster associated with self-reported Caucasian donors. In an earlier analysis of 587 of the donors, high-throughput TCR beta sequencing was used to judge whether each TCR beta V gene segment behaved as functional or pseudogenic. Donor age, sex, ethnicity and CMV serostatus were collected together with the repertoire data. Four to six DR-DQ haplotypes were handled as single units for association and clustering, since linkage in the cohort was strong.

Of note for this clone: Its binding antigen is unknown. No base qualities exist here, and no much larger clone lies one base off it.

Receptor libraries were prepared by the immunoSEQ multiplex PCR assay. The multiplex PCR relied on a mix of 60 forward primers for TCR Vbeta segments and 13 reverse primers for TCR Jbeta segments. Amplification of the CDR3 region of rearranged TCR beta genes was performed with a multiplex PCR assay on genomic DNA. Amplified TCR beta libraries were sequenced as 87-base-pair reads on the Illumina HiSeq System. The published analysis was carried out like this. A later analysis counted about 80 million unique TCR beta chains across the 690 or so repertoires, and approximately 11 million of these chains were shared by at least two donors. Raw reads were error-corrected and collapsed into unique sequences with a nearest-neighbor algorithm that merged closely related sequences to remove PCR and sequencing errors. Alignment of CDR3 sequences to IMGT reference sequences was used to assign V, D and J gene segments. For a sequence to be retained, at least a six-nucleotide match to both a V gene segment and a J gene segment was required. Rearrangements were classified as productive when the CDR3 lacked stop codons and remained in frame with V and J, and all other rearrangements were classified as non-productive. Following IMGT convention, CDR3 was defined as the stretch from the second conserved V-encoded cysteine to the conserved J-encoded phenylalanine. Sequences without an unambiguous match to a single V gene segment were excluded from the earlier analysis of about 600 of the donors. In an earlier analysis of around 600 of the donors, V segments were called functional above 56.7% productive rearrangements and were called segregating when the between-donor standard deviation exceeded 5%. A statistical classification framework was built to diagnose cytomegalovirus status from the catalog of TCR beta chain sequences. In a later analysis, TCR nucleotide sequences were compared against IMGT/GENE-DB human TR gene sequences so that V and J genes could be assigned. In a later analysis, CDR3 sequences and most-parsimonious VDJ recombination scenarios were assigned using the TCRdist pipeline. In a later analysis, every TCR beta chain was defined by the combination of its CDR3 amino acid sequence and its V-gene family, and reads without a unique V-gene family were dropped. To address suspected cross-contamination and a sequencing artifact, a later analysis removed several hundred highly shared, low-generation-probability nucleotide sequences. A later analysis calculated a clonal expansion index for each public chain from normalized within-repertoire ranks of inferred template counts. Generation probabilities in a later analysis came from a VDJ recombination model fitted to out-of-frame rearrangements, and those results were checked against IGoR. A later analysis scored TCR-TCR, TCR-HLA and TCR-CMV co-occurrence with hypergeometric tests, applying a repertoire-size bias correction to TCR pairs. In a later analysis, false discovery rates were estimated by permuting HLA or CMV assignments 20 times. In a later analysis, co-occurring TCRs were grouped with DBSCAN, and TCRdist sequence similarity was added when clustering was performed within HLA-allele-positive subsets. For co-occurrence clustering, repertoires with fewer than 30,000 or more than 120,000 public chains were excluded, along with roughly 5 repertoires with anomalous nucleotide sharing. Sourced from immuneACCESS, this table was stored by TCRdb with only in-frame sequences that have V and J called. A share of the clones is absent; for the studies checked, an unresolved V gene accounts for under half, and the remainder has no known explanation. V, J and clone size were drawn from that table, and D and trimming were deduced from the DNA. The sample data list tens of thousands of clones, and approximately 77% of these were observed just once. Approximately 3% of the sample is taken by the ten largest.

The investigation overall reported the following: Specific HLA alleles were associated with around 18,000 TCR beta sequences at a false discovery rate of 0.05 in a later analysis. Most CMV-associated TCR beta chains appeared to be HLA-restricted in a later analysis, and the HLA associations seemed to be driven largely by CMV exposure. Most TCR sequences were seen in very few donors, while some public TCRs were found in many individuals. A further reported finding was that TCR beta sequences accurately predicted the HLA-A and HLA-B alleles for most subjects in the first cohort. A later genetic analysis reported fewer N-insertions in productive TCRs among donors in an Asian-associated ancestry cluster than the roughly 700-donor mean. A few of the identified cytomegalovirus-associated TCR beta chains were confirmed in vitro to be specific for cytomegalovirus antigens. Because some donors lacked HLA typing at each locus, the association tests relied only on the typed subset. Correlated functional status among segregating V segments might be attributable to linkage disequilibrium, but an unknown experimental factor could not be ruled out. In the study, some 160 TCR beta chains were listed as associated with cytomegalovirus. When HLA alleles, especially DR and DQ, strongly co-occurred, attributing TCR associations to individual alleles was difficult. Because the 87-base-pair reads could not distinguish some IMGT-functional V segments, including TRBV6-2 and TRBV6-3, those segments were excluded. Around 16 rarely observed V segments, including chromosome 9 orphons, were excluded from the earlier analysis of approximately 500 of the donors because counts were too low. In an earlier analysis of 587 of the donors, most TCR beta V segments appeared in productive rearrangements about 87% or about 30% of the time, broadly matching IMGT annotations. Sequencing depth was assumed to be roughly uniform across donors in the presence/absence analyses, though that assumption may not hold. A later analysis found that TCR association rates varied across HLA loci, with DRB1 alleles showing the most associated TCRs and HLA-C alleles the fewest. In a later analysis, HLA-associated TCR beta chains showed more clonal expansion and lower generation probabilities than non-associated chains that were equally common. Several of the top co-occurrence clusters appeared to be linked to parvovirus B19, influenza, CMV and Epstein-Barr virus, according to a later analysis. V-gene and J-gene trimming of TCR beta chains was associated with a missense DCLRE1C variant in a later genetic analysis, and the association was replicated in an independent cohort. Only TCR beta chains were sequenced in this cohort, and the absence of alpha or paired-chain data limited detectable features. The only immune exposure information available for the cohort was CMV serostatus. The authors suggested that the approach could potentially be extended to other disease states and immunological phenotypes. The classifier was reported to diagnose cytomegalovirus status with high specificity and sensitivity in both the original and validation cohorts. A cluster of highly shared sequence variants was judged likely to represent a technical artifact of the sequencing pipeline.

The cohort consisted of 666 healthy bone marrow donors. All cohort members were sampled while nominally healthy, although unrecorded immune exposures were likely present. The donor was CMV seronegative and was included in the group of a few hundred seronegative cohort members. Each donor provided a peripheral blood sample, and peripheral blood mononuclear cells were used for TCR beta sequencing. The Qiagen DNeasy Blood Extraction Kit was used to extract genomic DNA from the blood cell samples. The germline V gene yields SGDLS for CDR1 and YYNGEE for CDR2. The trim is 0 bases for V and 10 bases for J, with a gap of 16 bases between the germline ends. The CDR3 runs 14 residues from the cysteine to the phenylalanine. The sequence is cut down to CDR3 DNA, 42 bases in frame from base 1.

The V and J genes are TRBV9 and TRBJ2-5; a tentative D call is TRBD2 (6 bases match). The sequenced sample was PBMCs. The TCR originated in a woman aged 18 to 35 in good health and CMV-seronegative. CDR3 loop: CASSVGALREGQYF. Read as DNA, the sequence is TGTGCCAGCAGCGTAGGGGCCTTGCGGGAAGGCCAGTACTTC. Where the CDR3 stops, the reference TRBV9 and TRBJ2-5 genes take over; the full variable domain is DSGVTQTPKHLITATGQRVTLRCSPRSGDLSVYWYQQSLDQGLQFLIQYYNGEERAKGNILERFSAQQFPDLHSELNLSSLELGDSALYFCASSVGALREGQYFGPGTRLLVL.